This TCR beta chain was sequenced for a study of CD8+ T cells in alopecia areata. Study-wide context: Each day, treated patients took oral tofacitinib twice, at 5 to 10 mg per dose.

This clone turned up a few times. Its antigen is not identified. The treatment was: oral pan-JAK inhibitor, 5-10 mg twice daily. As part of sample collection, lesional scalp punch biopsies and peripheral blood were taken from alopecia areata patients. Between the trimmed V and J ends, which lost 0 bases and 3 bases, there was a span of 15 bases. CDR3 length: 16 amino acids. Germline V gene sequence: CDR1 MNHNS, CDR2 SASEGT. RNA was isolated and reverse transcribed to cDNA, the sequencing template. Sequenced by immunoSEQ multiplex PCR; TCRdb stores in-frame clones only, minus some. Seen here are over 150,000 clones, 58% observed once, and the top ten hold 10% to 15%. General study findings and limits: Normal-skin resident alphabeta T cells also appear among scalp sample sequences. While tofacitinib was given, many expanded lesional clones persisted in scalp and blood.

This clonotype was obtained from a human donor with alopecia areata. This specimen consisted of CD8+ T cells sorted from blood, obtained at week 24, from a patient treated with tofacitinib. The chain has TRBV6-1 and TRBJ2-7; D perhaps matches TRBD2 (7 bases). In DNA, the CDR3 is TGTGCCAGCAGTGAAGCACAGGGAGGGTCCGGCTACGAGCAGTACTTC. This gives the protein CASSEAQGGSGYEQYF.